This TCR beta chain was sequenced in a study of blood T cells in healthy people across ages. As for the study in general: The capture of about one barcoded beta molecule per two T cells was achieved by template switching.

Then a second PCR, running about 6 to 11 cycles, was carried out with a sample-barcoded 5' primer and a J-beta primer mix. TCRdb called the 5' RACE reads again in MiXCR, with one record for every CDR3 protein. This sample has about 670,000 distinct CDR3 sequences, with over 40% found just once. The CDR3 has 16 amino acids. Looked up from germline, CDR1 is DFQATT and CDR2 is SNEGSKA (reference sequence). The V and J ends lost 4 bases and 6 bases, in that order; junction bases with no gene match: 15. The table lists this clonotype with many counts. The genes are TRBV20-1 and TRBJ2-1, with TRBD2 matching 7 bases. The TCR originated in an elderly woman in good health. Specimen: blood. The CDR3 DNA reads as TGCAGTGCTACGCAAGCTCCTAGCGGAGCCTCCAATGAGCAGTTCTTC. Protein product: CSATQAPSGASNEQFF.